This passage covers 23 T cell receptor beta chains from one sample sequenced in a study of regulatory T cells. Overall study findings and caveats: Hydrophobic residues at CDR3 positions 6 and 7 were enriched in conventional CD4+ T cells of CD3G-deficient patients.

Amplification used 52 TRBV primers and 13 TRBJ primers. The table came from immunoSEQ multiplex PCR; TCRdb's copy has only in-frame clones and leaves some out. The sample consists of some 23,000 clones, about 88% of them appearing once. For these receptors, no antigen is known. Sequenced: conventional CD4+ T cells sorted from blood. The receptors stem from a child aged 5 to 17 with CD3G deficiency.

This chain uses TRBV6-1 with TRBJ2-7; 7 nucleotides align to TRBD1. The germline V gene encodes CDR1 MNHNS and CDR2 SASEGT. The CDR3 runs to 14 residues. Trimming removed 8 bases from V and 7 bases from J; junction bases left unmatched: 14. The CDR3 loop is CASPKGARLGEQYF. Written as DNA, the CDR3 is TGTGCCAGCCCGAAGGGGGCAAGGTTGGGGGAGCAGTACTTC.

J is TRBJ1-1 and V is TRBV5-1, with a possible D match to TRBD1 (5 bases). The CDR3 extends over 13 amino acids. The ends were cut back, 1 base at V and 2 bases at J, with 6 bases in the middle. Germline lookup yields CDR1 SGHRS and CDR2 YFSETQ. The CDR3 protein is CASSLWTNTEAFF. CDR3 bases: TGCGCCAGCAGCTTGTGGACAAACACTGAAGCTTTCTTT.

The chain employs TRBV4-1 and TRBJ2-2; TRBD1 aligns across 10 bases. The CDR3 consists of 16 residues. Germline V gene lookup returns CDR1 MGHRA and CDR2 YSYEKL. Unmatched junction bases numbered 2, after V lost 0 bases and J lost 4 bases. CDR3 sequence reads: CASSQDGTGATGELFF. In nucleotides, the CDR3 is TGCGCCAGCAGCCAAGATGGGACAGGGGCCACCGGGGAGCTGTTTTTT.

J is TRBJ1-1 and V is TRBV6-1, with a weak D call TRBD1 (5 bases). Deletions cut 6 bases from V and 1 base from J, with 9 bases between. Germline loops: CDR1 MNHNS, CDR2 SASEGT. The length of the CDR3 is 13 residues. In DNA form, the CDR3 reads TGTGCCAGCAGGAGACAGCGGAACACTGAAGCTTTCTTT. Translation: CASRRQRNTEAFF.

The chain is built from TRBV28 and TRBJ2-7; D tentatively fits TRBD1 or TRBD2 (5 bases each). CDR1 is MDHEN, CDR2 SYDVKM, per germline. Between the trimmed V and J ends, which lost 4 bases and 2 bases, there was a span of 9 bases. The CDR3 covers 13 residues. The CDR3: CASSSTAAYEQYF. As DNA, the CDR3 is TGTGCCAGCAGTTCGACAGCGGCCTACGAGCAGTACTTC.

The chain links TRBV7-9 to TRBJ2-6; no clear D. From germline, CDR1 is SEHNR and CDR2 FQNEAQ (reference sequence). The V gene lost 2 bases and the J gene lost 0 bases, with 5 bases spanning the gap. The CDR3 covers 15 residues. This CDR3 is CASSLHISGANVLTF. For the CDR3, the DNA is TGTGCCAGCAGCTTACACATCTCTGGGGCCAACGTCCTGACTTTC.

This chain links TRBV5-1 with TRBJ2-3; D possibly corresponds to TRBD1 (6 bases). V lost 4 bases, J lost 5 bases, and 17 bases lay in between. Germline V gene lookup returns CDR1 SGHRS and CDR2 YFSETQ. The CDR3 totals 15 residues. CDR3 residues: CASSRGRGGGDTQYF. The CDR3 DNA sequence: TGCGCCAGCAGCCGGGGCAGGGGTGGAGGAGATACGCAGTATTTT. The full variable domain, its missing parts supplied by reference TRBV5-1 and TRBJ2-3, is KAGVTQTPRYLIKTRGQQVTLSCSPISGHRSVSWYQQTPGQGLQFLFEYFSETQRNKGNFPGRFSGRQFSNSRSEMNVSTLELGDSALYLCASSRGRGGGDTQYFGPGTRLTVL.

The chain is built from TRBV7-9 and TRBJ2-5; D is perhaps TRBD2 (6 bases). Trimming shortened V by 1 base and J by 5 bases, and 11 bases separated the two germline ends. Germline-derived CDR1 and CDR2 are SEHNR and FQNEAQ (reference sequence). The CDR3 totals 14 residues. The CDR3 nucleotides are TGTGCCAGCAGCTTAGGTGCGGGGTTTGAGACCCAGTACTTC. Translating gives CASSLGAGFETQYF.

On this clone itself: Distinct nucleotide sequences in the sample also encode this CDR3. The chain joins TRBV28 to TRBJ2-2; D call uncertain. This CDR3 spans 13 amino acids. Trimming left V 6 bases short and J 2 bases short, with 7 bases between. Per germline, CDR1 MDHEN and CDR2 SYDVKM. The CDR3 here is CASSPLNTGELFF. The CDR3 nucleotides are TGTGCCAGCAGCCCATTAAACACCGGGGAGCTGTTTTTT.

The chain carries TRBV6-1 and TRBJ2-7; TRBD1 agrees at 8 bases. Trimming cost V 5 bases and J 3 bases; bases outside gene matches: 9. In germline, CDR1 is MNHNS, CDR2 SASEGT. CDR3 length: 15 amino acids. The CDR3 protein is CASSSPRQGIYEQYF. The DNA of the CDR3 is TGTGCCAGCAGTAGTCCGAGACAGGGGATCTACGAGCAGTACTTC.

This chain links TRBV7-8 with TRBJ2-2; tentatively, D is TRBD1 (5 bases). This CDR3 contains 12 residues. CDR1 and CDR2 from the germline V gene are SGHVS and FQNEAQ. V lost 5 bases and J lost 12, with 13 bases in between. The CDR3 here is CASSQKWGKLFF. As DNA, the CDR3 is TGTGCCAGCAGCCAAAAGTGGGGCAAGCTGTTTTTT.

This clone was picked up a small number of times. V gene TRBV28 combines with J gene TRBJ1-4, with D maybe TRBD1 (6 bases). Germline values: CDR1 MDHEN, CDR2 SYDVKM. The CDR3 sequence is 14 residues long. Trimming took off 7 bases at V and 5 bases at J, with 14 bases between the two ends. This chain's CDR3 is CASKKTGWNEKLFF. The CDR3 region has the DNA TGTGCCAGCAAAAAGACAGGCTGGAATGAAAAACTGTTTTTT.

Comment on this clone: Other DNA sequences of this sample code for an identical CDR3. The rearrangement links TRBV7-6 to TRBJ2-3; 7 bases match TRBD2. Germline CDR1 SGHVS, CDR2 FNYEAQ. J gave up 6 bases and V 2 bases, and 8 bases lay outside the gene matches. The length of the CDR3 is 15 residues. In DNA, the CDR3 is TGTGCCAGCAGCTTATCGGGGGGAATCACGGATACGCAGTATTTT. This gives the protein CASSLSGGITDTQYF.

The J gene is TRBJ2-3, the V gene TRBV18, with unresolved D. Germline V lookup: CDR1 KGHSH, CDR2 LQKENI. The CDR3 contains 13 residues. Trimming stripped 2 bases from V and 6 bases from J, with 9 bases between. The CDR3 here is CASSPGYGDTQYF. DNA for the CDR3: TGTGCCAGCTCACCAGGATACGGGGATACGCAGTATTTT.

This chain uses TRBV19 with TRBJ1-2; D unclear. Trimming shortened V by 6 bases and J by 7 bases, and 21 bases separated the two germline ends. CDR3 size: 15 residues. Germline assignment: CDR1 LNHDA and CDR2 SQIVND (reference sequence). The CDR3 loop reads CASSPTDLPRAGYTF. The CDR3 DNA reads TGTGCCAGTAGCCCAACGGACTTACCTAGGGCTGGCTACACCTTC.

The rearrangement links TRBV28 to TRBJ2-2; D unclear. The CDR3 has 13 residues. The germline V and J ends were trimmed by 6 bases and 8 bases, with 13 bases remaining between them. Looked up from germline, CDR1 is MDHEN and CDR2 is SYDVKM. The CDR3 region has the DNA TGTGCCAGCAGAAATACCCCGTCGGGGGAGCTGTTTTTT. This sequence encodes CASRNTPSGELFF.

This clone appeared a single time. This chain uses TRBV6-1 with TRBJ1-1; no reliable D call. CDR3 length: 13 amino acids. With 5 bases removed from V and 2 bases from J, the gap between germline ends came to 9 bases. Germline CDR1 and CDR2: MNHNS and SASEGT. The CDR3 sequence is CASSRHPNTEAFF. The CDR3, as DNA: TGTGCCAGCAGTCGACACCCCAACACTGAAGCTTTCTTT.

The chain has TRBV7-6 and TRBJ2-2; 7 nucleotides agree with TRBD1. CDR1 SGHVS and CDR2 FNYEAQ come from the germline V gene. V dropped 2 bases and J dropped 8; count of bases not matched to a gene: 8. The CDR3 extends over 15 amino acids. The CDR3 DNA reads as TGTGCCAGCAGCTTATTAGGGGGCGCAACGGGGGAGCTGTTTTTT. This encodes CASSLLGGATGELFF. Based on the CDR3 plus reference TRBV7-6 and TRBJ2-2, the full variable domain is GAGVSQSPRYKVTKRGQDVALRCDPISGHVSLYWYRQALGQGPEFLTYFNYEAQQDKSGLPNDRFSAERPEGSISTLTIQRTEQRDSAMYRCASSLLGGATGELFFGEGSRLTVL.

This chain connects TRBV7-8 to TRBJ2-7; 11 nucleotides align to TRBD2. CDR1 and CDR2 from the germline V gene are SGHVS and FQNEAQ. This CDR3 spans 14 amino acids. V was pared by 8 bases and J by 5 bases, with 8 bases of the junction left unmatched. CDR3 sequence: CASGRLAGSHEQYF. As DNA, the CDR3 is TGTGCCAGCGGAAGACTAGCGGGATCGCACGAGCAGTACTTC.

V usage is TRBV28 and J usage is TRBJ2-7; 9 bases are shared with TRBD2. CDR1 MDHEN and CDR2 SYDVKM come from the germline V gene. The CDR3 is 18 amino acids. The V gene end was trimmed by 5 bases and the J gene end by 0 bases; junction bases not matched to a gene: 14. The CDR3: CASSLHLAGDPSSYEQYF. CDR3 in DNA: TGTGCCAGCAGTCTTCACTTAGCGGGAGACCCCAGCTCCTACGAGCAGTACTTC.

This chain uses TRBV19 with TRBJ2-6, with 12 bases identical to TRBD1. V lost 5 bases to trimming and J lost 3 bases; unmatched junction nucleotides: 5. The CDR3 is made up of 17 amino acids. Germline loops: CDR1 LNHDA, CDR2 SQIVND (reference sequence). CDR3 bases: TGTGCCAGTAGTCCGGGACAGGGGGCGCTTGGGGCCAACGTCCTGACTTTC. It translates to CASSPGQGALGANVLTF.

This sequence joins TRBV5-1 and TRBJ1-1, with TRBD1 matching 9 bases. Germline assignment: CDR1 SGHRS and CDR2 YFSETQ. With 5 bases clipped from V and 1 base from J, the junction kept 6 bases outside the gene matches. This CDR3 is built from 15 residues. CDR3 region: CASRGMGQGNTEAFF. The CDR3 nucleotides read TGCGCCAGCAGGGGAATGGGACAGGGGAACACTGAAGCTTTCTTT.

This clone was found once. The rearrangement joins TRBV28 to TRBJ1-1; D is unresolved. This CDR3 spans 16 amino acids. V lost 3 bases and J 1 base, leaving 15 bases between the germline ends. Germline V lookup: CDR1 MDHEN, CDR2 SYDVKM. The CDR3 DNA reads TGTGCCAGCAGTTTGAGGAGGCAGTTGAGGAACACTGAAGCTTTCTTT. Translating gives CASSLRRQLRNTEAFF. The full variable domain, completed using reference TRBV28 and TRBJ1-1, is DVKVTQSSRYLVKRTGEKVFLECVQDMDHENMFWYRQDPGLGLRLIYFSYDVKMKEKGDIPEGYSVSREKKERFSLILESASTNQTSMYLCASSLRRQLRNTEAFFGQGTRLTVV.